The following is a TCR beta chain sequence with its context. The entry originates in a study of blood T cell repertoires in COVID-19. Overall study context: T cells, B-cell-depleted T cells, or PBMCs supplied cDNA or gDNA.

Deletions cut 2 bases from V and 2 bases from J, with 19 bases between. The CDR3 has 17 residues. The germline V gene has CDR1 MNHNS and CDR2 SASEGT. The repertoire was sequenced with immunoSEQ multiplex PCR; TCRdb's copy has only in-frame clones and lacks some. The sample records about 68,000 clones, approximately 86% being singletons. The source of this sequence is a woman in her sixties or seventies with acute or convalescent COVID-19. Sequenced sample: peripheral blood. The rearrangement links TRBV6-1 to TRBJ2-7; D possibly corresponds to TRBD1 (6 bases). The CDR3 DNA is TGTGCCAGCAGTGAACCCCACAGGGCCACGTCAGCCTACGAGCAGTACTTC. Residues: CASSEPHRATSAYEQYF.